This T cell receptor beta chain was found in a study of OX40 agonist ivuxolimab in advanced cancers. V was shortened by 0 bases and J by 4 bases, with 13 bases between the two germline ends. The CDR3 is 15 amino acids. Germline CDR1 is LGHNA and CDR2 is YSLEER. Profiled with immunoSEQ multiplex PCR; TCRdb holds only in-frame clones, not every one. The table shows 100,000 to 150,000 clones, with around 90% occurring only once. The source of this sequence is an adult with an advanced solid tumor such as melanoma, head and neck, liver or kidney cancer. This chain links TRBV4-3 with TRBJ2-7; D might be TRBD2 (5 bases). The sample consisted of CD4+ or CD8+ T cells sorted from blood, taken in a trial of the OX40 agonist ivuxolimab. For the CDR3, the DNA is TGCGCCAGCAGCCAAGAAACTTGGCGGGCATACGAGCAGTACTTC. Its protein product is CASSQETWRAYEQYF.